Presented here are 19 T cell receptor beta chains from one specimen sequenced in a study of shared clonotypes between healthy human individuals. TCRdb keeps only in-frame clones here, not all; method: immunoSEQ multiplex PCR. The table records 2 million to 2.5 million clones, roughly 90% of them present only once. Sequenced sample: naive CD4+ T cells from PBMCs. Described subset: CD45RA+ positively selected. The receptors shown here come from a man younger than 30 in good health. Some clones in this sample may be carry-over from other donors' samples.

V and J are TRBV11-2 and TRBJ2-1; no firm D call. CDR1 SGHAT and CDR2 FQNNGV come from the germline V gene. CDR3 length: 17 residues. V dropped 3 bases and J dropped 2 bases, with 17 bases sitting between them. CDR3 protein: CASSFRSVISPYNEQFF. CDR3 bases: TGTGCCAGCAGCTTCCGATCCGTAATATCCCCCTACAATGAGCAGTTCTTC.

The rearrangement links TRBV19 to TRBJ1-5; no firm D call. V shed 6 bases and J shed 1 base, with 10 bases lying between them. The germline CDR1 and CDR2 sequences are LNHDA and SQIVND (reference sequence). This CDR3 is 14 amino acids long. Here the CDR3 DNA reads TGTGCCAGTAGCAGGTGGGAAAGCAATCAGCCCCAGCATTTT. It encodes CASSRWESNQPQHF.

This sequence joins TRBV18 and TRBJ2-5; maybe TRBD1 (6 bases). Germline CDR1 KGHSH, CDR2 LQKENI. V shed 5 bases and J shed 7 bases, with 17 bases lying between them. The CDR3 is 14 amino acids. CDR3: CASSDFTGFGTQYF. The CDR3 DNA follows: TGTGCCAGCTCAGACTTTACAGGGTTTGGGACCCAGTACTTC.

The chain couples TRBV2 to TRBJ2-7; 10 nucleotides line up with TRBD1. Germline V gene sequence: CDR1 SNHLY, CDR2 FYNNEI. The CDR3 runs 12 residues. The V gene end was trimmed by 6 bases and the J gene end by 6 bases; junction bases not matched to a gene: 2. Here the CDR3 reads CASRTGGAEQYF. For the CDR3, the DNA is TGTGCCAGCAGGACAGGGGGCGCCGAGCAGTACTTC. Complete variable domain (other parts from reference TRBV2 and TRBJ2-7): EPEVTQTPSHQVTQMGQEVILRCVPISNHLYFYWYRQILGQKVEFLVSFYNNEISEKSEIFDDQFSVERPDGSNFTLKIRSTKLEDSAMYFCASRTGGAEQYFGPGTRLTVT.

The rearrangement uses TRBV7-3 and TRBJ2-6; D is uncertain. The CDR3 extends over 16 amino acids. From germline, CDR1 is SGHTA and CDR2 FQGTGA. V lost 5 bases to trimming and J lost 0 bases, with 11 bases between them. CDR3 amino acids: CASSPYLTSGANVLTF. Written as DNA, the CDR3 is TGTGCCAGCAGCCCCTACCTGACCTCTGGGGCCAACGTCCTGACTTTC.

The chain is built from TRBV9 and TRBJ1-2, with D uncertain. There are 12 residues in the CDR3. V dropped 4 bases and J dropped 5 bases, with 9 bases sitting between them. Germline-derived CDR1 and CDR2 are SGDLS and YYNGEE. This chain's CDR3 is CASSPGMYGYTF. CDR3 coding DNA: TGTGCCAGCAGCCCCGGGATGTATGGCTACACCTTC.

V is TRBV11-2 and J is TRBJ2-7; weak D call: TRBD2 (6 bases). CDR3 length equals 15 residues. CDR1 and CDR2 (germline): SGHAT, FQNNGV. V was clipped by 2 bases and J by 0 bases, with 11 bases between them. The CDR3 nucleotides are TGTGCCAGCAGCTTACCGGGGGTGGGCTCCTACGAGCAGTACTTC. It yields the protein CASSLPGVGSYEQYF.

The chain has TRBV28 and TRBJ2-6, with D perhaps TRBD2 (6 bases). The germline CDR1 and CDR2 sequences are MDHEN and SYDVKM. This CDR3 has 22 amino acids. V lost 2 bases, J lost 2 bases, and 28 bases lay in between. CDR3 in DNA: TGTGCCAGCAGTTTAAGTCGCGTGCGGGGTAGAGTTCTCTCCGCTGGGGCCAACGTCCTGACTTTC. Amino acid sequence: CASSLSRVRGRVLSAGANVLTF.

The V gene is TRBV5-8, the J gene TRBJ1-3; the D is unclear. This CDR3 is 16 amino acids long. The V gene's germline CDR1 is SGHTS and CDR2 YDEGEE. V gave up 0 bases and J gave up 0 bases, with 10 bases separating them. CDR3 amino acids: CASSLGLDFSGNTIYF. The CDR3 DNA reads TGTGCCAGCAGCTTGGGTTTAGATTTCTCTGGAAACACCATATATTTT.

V gene TRBV5-1 combines with J gene TRBJ2-6, with 7 positions matching TRBD1. Unmatched junction bases numbered 11, after V lost 0 bases and J lost 5 bases. The V gene's germline CDR1 is SGHRS and CDR2 YFSETQ. This CDR3 comprises 18 residues. The CDR3 DNA follows: TGCGCCAGCAGCTTGGATGTAGTAGAGGGGGCGAGGGCCAACGTCCTGACTTTC. Its protein product is CASSLDVVEGARANVLTF.

About this clone: The sample contains more than one DNA sequence encoding this CDR3. This rearrangement joins TRBV11-3 to TRBJ2-1, with D perhaps given as TRBD1 or TRBD2 (6 bases each). The CDR3 totals 13 residues. Germline V CDR1 and CDR2: SGHNT, YENEEA. V gave up 5 bases and J gave up 6 bases, with 11 bases separating them. CDR3 nucleotides: TGTGCCAGCAGCCTCTCGGGGGCCAATGAGCAGTTCTTC. Protein: CASSLSGANEQFF.

Notes on this clone: Compared with germline, one end of the junction differs, possibly owing to a read error. This chain connects TRBV11-2 to TRBJ2-3; D may be TRBD2 (6 bases). The CDR3 is 13 amino acids. CDR1 and CDR2 from the germline V gene are SGHAT and FQNNGV. In DNA, the CDR3 is TGTGCCAGCAGCATAGAGACCGGGACTTCGCAGTATTTT. This gives the protein CASSIETGTSQYF. The full variable domain, its missing parts supplied by reference TRBV11-2 and TRBJ2-3, is EAGVAQSPRYKIIEKRQSVAFWCNPISGHATLYWYQQILGQGPKLLIQFQNNGVVDDSQLPKDRFSAERLKGVDSTLKIQPAKLEDSAVYLCASSIETGTSQYFGPGTRLTVL.

This rearrangement joins TRBV27 to TRBJ2-3; possibly TRBD1 for D (5 bases). Germline loops: CDR1 MNHEY, CDR2 SMNVEV (reference sequence). The CDR3 consists of 11 residues. Trimming pared 6 bases from V and 5 bases from J, leaving 6 bases between. CDR3 in DNA: TGTGCCAGCAGCAGGGAAGATACGCAGTATTTT. This sequence encodes CASSREDTQYF.

A note on this clone: Other nucleotide sequences in the sample specify the same CDR3. The rearrangement joins TRBV11-3 to TRBJ2-1; 8 bases are a match to TRBD1. Losses at the gene ends were 4 bases for V and 3 bases for J; bases not matched to a gene: 5. Germline V gene lookup returns CDR1 SGHNT and CDR2 YENEEA. The CDR3 consists of 15 residues. The CDR3: CASSSAGTGYNEQFF. CDR3 DNA sequence: TGTGCCAGCAGCTCCGCCGGGACAGGCTACAATGAGCAGTTCTTC.

This chain uses TRBV6-5 with TRBJ2-4, with TRBD2 matching over 9 bases. Trimming at V came to 6 bases and at J to 8 bases, leaving 8 bases not matched to a gene. The CDR3 is 14 residues long. Germline V lookup: CDR1 MNHEY, CDR2 SVGAGI. The CDR3 nucleotides read TGTGCCAGCAGACCGAGCGGGAGGTCAGACATTCAGTACTTC. It yields the protein CASRPSGRSDIQYF.

V gene TRBV7-9 combines with J gene TRBJ2-5; D unresolved. The last part of the DNA fits TRBJ2-7 better; the J call may be wrong. The length of the CDR3 is 14 residues. Germline values: CDR1 SEHNR, CDR2 FQNEAQ (reference sequence). CDR3 nucleotides: TGTGCCAGCAGCTTAAATTCGGCGGACTACGAGCAGTACTTC. Translating it yields CASSLNSADYEQYF.

The chain employs TRBV28 and TRBJ2-1; D not resolved. This CDR3 has 13 amino acids. Germline-derived CDR1 and CDR2 are MDHEN and SYDVKM. The ends were cut back, 2 bases at V and 8 bases at J, with 10 bases in the middle. The CDR3, as DNA: TGTGCCAGCAGTTTAAGATACCGCGATGAGCAGTTCTTC. Protein product: CASSLRYRDEQFF.

V and J are TRBV4-3 and TRBJ1-5; the D gene is possibly TRBD1 (5 bases). The CDR3 is 16 residues long. The V and J ends lost 0 bases and 7 bases respectively, with 16 bases between them. Per germline, CDR1 LGHNA and CDR2 YSLEER. The CDR3 DNA reads TGCGCCAGCAGCCAAGATTTATGGTCAGGGACCCAGCCCCAGCATTTT. Protein sequence: CASSQDLWSGTQPQHF.

This sequence joins TRBV28 and TRBJ2-3, with TRBD2 matching 7 bases. The CDR3 extends over 15 amino acids. The V segment lost 6 bases and the J segment 2 bases; nucleotides outside the gene matches: 8. Per the germline V gene, CDR1 is MDHEN and CDR2 is SYDVKM. CDR3 DNA: TGTGCCAGCAGGCTAGCGGTCGCATTCACAGATACGCAGTATTTT. Residues: CASRLAVAFTDTQYF. Full variable domain (rest looked up from reference TRBV28 and TRBJ2-3): DVKVTQSSRYLVKRTGEKVFLECVQDMDHENMFWYRQDPGLGLRLIYFSYDVKMKEKGDIPEGYSVSREKKERFSLILESASTNQTSMYLCASRLAVAFTDTQYFGPGTRLTVL.